Reported below is one TCR beta chain. What it binds is not known. The data were taken from a study of T-cell memory formation after mild COVID-19. Trimming cost V 4 bases and J 2 bases; bases outside gene matches: 17. Germline CDR1 reads SGHVS; CDR2 reads FQNEAQ. The CDR3 is 20 amino acids. Employing constant-segment primers, 5'RACE generated TCR alpha and TCR beta cDNA libraries bearing sample barcodes and UMIs. TCRdb reprocessed the 5' RACE reads via MiXCR and lists one record per CDR3 protein. The table lists roughly 580,000 distinct CDR3 sequences, about 20% of them singletons. Study-wide points: Among clones contracting day 15 to 85, CD4/CD8 was balanced, whereas later expanders leaned CD4+. Nothing showed for sure that second-wave clones peaking on day 37 were SARS-CoV-2 specific.

The clonotype originates from an adult woman who had mild COVID-19 (a few samples of this study predate the infection). Cell type and time point are not known. Source material: PBMCs or a T cell subset sorted from them (not recorded which). The chain uses TRBV7-8 and TRBJ2-3, with 11 bases lining up with TRBD2. The chain's CDR3 is CASSSRFRLAGYPLTDTQYF. In DNA, the CDR3 is TGTGCCAGCAGCTCGCGTTTCCGACTAGCGGGATATCCTCTCACAGATACGCAGTATTTT.